One sample yielded the 10 T cell receptor beta chains listed below, sequenced in a study of PD-1 blockade in classical Hodgkin lymphoma. The time point is: newly diagnosed, previously untreated cHL patient sample. Magnetic negative selection was used to purify CD4+ T cells from thawed PBMCs. Repertoires were generated with immunoSEQ multiplex PCR, while TCRdb's copy carries only in-frame clones and drops some. The sample has 25,000 to 35,000 clones, 88% seen once. Sequenced sample: CD4+ T cells from blood. All receptors come from a human donor with classical Hodgkin lymphoma.

This chain connects TRBV28 to TRBJ1-5, with TRBD1 as a possible D gene (5 bases). Trimming left V 7 bases short and J 7 bases short, with 17 bases between. Looked up from germline, CDR1 is MDHEN and CDR2 is SYDVKM. The CDR3 runs 14 residues. The CDR3 spells CASNAGRGHQPQHF. The DNA of the CDR3 is TGTGCCAGCAACGCTGGGAGGGGTCACCAGCCCCAGCATTTT.

The chain is built from TRBV5-1 and TRBJ1-4; 10 bases are shared with TRBD1. Trimming at V came to 3 bases and at J to 10 bases, leaving 6 bases not matched to a gene. The CDR3 is 14 amino acids. Germline CDR1 SGHRS, CDR2 YFSETQ. CDR3 protein: CASSSRDRGGKLFF. CDR3 sequence (DNA): TGCGCCAGCAGCTCCCGGGACAGGGGTGGAAAACTGTTTTTT.

CDR3: CATSRSTGELFF. DNA for the CDR3: TGTGCCACCAGCAGGAGCACCGGGGAGCTGTTTTTT. This chain links TRBV15 with TRBJ2-2; the D is unclear. CDR1 is LNHNV and CDR2 is YYDKDF in the germline V gene (reference sequence). The V gene lost 3 bases and the J gene lost 4 bases, with 3 bases spanning the gap. This CDR3 has 12 amino acids.

The rearrangement links TRBV30 to TRBJ1-1, with a weak D call TRBD1 (5 bases). The V gene's germline CDR1 is GTSNPN and CDR2 SVGIG (reference sequence). V gave up 0 bases and J gave up 10 bases, with 9 bases separating them. The CDR3 has 11 amino acids. The CDR3 spells CAWSVTGRAFF. The CDR3 region has the DNA TGTGCCTGGAGTGTAACGGGGCGAGCTTTCTTT. The full variable domain, in which reference TRBV30 and TRBJ1-1 provide the parts outside the CDR3, is SQTIHQWPATLVQPVGSPLSLECTVEGTSNPNLYWYRQAAGRGLQLLFYSVGIGQISSEVPQNLSASRPQDRQFILSSKKLLLSDSGFYLCAWSVTGRAFFGQGTRLTVV.

The chain carries TRBV19 and TRBJ1-1; D ambiguous. The CDR3 sequence is 12 residues long. Trimming took 1 base from V and 12 from J, leaving 12 bases between them. The germline V gene encodes CDR1 LNHDA and CDR2 SQIVND (reference sequence). This chain's CDR3 is CASSIGVRKTFF. The DNA for the CDR3 is TGTGCCAGTAGTATAGGAGTACGGAAGACTTTCTTT.

V usage is TRBV18 and J usage is TRBJ1-1, with D possibly matching TRBD1 (6 bases). Germline CDR1 and CDR2: KGHSH and LQKENI. The CDR3 has 13 residues. Deletions cut 4 bases from V and 1 base from J, with 7 bases between. Here the CDR3 DNA reads TGTGCCAGCTCACAGACAGGGAACACTGAAGCTTTCTTT. This translates into CASSQTGNTEAFF.

The chain recombines TRBV11-3 with TRBJ2-5; the D gene is possibly TRBD2 (6 bases). The CDR3 runs to 14 residues. V dropped 5 bases and J dropped 4 bases, with 14 bases sitting between them. CDR1 and CDR2 (germline): SGHNT, YENEEA. CDR3 sequence reads: CASSTSRDSETQYF. DNA for the CDR3: TGTGCCAGCAGCACCTCCCGGGACTCAGAGACCCAGTACTTC. Drawing the rest from reference TRBV11-3 and TRBJ2-5, the complete variable domain is EAGVVQSPRYKIIEKKQPVAFWCNPISGHNTLYWYLQNLGQGPELLIRYENEEAVDDSQLPKDRFSAERLKGVDSTLKIQPAELGDSAVYLCASSTSRDSETQYFGPGTRLLVL.

The chain couples TRBV4-1 to TRBJ2-3; the match to TRBD2 covers 10 bases. Germline V lookup: CDR1 MGHRA, CDR2 YSYEKL. The CDR3 runs to 18 residues. V lost 3 bases and J lost 0; bases outside the gene matches: 9. The CDR3, as DNA: TGCGCCAGCAGCCAGTTCCCGGGACTAGCGTCTAGCACAGATACGCAGTATTTT. The encoded protein is CASSQFPGLASSTDTQYF.

This sequence joins TRBV6-1 and TRBJ2-1; TRBD1 might be the D (6 bases). V was shortened by 6 bases and J by 3 bases, with 12 bases between the two germline ends. The CDR3 contains 14 residues. Germline V lookup: CDR1 MNHNS, CDR2 SASEGT. This chain's CDR3 is CASRRQENYNEQFF. The CDR3 region has the DNA TGTGCCAGCAGGAGACAGGAGAACTACAATGAGCAGTTCTTC.

This clone was observed once. The CDR3 coding sequence is TGCGCCAGCAGCCATGCCCGGACAGGGGCCTACAATGAGCAGTTCTTC. This translates into CASSHARTGAYNEQFF. The chain carries TRBV4-1 and TRBJ2-1, with 9 positions matching TRBD1. The CDR3 is 16 residues long. Germline trimming cut 3 bases from V and 2 bases from J; bases unmatched to any gene: 5. The germline CDR1 and CDR2 sequences are MGHRA and YSYEKL.